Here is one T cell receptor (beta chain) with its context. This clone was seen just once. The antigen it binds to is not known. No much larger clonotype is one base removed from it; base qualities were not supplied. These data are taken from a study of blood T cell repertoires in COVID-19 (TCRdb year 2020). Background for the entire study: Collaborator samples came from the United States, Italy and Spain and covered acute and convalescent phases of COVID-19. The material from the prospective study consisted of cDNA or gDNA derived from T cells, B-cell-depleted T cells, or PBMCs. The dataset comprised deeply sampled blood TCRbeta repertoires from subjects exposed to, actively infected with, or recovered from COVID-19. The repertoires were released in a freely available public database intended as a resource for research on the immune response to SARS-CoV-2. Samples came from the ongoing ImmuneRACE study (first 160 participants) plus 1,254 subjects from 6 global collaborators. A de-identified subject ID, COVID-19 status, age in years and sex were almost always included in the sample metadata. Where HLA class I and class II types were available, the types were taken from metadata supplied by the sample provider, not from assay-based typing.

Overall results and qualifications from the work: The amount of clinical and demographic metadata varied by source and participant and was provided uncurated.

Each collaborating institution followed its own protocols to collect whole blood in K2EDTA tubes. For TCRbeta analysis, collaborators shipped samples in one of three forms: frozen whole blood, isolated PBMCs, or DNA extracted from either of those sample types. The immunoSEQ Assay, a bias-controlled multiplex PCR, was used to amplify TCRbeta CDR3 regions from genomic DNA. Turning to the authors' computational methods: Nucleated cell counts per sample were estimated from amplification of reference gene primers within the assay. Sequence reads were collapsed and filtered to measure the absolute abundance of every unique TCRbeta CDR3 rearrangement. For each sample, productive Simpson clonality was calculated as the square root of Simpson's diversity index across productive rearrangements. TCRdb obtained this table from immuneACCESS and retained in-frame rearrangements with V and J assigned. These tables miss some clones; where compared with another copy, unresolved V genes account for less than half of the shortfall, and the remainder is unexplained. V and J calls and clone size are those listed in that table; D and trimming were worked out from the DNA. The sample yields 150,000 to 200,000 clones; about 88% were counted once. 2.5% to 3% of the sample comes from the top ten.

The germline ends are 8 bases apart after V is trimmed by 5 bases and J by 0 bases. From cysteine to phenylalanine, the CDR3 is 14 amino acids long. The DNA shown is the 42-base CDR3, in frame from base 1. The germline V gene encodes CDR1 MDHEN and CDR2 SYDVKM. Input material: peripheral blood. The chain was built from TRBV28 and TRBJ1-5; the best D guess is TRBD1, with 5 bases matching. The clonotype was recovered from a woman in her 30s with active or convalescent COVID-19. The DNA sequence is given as TGTGCCAGCAGTATGGGACTTAGCAATCAGCCCCAGCATTTT. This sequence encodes CASSMGLSNQPQHF.